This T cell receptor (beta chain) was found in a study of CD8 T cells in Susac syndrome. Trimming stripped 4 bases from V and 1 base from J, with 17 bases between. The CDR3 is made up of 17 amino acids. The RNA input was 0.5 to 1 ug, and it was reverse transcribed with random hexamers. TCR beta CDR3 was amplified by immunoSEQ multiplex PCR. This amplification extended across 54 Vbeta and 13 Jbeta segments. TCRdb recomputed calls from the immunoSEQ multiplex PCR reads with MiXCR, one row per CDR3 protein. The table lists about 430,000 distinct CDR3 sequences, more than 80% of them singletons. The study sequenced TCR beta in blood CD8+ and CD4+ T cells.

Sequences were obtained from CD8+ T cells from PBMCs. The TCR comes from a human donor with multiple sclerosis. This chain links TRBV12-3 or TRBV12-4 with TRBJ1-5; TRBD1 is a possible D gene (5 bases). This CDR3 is CASSSLGGEMSNQPQHF. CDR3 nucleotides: TGTGCCAGCAGTTCCTTGGGAGGGGAGATGAGCAATCAGCCCCAGCATTTT.